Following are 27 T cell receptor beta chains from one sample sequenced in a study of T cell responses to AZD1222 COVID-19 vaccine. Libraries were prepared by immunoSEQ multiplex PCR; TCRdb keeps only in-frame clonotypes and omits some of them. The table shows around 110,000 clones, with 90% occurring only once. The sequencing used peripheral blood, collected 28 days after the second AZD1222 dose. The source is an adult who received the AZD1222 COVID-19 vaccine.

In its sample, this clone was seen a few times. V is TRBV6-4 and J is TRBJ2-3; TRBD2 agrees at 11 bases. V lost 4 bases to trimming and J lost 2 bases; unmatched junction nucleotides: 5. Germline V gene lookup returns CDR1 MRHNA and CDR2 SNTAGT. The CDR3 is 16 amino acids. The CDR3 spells CASSALAGGDTDTQYF. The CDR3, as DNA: TGTGCCAGCAGTGCCCTAGCGGGGGGAGACACAGATACGCAGTATTTT.

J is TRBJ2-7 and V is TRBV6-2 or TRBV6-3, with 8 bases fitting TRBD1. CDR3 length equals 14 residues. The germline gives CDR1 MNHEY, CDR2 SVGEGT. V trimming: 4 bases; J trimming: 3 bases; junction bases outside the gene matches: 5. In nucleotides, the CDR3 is TGTGCCAGCAGTTCGGACAGGGTTTTCTACGAGCAGTACTTC. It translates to CASSSDRVFYEQYF.

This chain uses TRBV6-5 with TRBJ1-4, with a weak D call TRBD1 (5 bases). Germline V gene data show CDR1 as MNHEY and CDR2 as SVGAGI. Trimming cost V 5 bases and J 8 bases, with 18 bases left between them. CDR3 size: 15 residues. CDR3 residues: CASSHDRGIGEKLFF. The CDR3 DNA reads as TGTGCCAGCAGTCATGATAGGGGAATCGGCGAAAAACTGTTTTTT.

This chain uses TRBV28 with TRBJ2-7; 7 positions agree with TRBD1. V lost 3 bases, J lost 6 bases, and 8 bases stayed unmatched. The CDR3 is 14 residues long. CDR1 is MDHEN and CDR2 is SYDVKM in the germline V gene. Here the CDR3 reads CASSLETGWREQYF. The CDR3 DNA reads TGTGCCAGCAGTTTGGAGACAGGGTGGCGCGAGCAGTACTTC.

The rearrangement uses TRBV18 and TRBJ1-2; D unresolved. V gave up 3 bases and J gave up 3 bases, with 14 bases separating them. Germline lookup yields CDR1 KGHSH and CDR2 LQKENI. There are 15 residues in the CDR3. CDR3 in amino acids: CASSPGQAVDYGYTF. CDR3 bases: TGTGCCAGCTCACCTGGCCAGGCAGTGGACTATGGCTACACCTTC.

DNA of the CDR3: TGTGCCAGCAGCCAAGAAGCGGGGGTGCCGAACACCGGGGAGCTGTTTTTT. Translation gives CASSQEAGVPNTGELFF. The V gene is TRBV3-1 (or the pseudogene TRBV3-2), the J gene TRBJ2-2; 8 bases are shared with TRBD2. Per the germline V gene, CDR1 is LGHDT and CDR2 is YNNKEL (reference sequence). The length of the CDR3 is 17 residues. V shed 0 bases and J 0 bases; nucleotides not matched to a gene: 3.

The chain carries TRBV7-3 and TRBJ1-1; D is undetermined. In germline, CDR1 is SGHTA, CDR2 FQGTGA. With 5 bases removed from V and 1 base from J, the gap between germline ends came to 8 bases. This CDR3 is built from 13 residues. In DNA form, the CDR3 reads TGTGCCAGCAGCCGAGCGGAGAACACTGAAGCTTTCTTT. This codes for CASSRAENTEAFF. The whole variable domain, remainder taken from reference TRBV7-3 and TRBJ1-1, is GAGVSQTPSNKVTEKGKYVELRCDPISGHTALYWYRQSLGQGPEFLIYFQGTGAADDSGLPNDRFFAVRPEGSVSTLKIQRTERGDSAVYLCASSRAENTEAFFGQGTRLTVV.

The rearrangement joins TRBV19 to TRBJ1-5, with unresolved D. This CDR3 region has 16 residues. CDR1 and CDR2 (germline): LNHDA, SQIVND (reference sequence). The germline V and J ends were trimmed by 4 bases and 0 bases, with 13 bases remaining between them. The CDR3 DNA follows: TGTGCCAGTAGTAGGGTAGGCTTTTCTAGCAATCAGCCCCAGCATTTT. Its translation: CASSRVGFSSNQPQHF.

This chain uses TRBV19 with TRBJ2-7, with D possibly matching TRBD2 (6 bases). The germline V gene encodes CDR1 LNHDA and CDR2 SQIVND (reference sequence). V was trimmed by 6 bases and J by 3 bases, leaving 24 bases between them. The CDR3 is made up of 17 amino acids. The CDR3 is CASSTSSGTLHFYEQYF. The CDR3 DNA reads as TGTGCCAGTAGCACCTCCTCAGGGACTCTCCATTTCTACGAGCAGTACTTC.

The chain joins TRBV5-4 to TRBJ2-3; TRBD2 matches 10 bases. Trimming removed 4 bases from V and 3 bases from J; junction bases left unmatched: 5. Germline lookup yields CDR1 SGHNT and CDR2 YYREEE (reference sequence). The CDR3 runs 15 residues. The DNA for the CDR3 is TGTGCCAGCAGCCCAACTAGCGGGGAGACAGATACGCAGTATTTT. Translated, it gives CASSPTSGETDTQYF. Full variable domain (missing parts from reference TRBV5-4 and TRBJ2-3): ETGVTQSPTHLIKTRGQQVTLRCSSQSGHNTVSWYQQALGQGPQFIFQYYREEENGRGNFPPRFSGLQFPNYSSELNVNALELDDSALYLCASSPTSGETDTQYFGPGTRLTVL.

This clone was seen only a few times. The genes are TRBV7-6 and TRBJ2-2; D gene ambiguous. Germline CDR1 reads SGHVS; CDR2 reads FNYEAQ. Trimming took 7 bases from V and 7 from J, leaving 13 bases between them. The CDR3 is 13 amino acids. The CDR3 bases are TGTGCCAGCAACCCCATGCCGAGCGGGGAGCTGTTTTTT. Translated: CASNPMPSGELFF.

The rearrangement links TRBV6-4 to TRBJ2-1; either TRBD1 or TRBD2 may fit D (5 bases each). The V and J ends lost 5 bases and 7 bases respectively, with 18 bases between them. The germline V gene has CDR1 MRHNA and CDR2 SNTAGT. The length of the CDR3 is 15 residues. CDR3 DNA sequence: TGTGCCAGCAGTCAGGGACGGTCCGGTGGGAATGAGCAGTTCTTC. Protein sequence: CASSQGRSGGNEQFF.

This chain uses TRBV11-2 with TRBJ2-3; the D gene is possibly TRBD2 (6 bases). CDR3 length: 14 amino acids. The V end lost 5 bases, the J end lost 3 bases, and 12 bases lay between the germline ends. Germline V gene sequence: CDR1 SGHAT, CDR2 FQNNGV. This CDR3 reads CASSLEGLTDTQYF. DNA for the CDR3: TGTGCCAGCAGCCTGGAGGGCTTGACAGATACGCAGTATTTT.

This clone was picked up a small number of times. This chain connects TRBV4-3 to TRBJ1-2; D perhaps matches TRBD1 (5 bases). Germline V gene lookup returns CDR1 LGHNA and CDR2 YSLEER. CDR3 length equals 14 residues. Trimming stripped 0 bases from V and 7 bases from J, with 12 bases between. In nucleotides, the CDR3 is TGCGCCAGCAGCCAAGAGGTCTCAGGGACTGGCTACACCTTC. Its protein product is CASSQEVSGTGYTF.

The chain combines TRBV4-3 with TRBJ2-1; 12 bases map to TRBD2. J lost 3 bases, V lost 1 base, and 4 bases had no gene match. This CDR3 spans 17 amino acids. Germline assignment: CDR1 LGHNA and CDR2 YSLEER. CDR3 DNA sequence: TGCGCCAGCAGCCAAGGACTAGCGGGGGACGTCTACAATGAGCAGTTCTTC. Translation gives CASSQGLAGDVYNEQFF.

CDR3 amino acids: CASSQSDNTIYF. CDR3 coding DNA: TGTGCCAGCAGTCAGAGTGATAACACCATATATTTT. This sequence joins TRBV3-1 (or the pseudogene TRBV3-2) and TRBJ1-3; D not certain. The CDR3 contains 12 residues. V lost 6 bases, J lost 7 bases, and 10 bases lay in between. The germline V gene has CDR1 LGHDT and CDR2 YNNKEL (reference sequence).

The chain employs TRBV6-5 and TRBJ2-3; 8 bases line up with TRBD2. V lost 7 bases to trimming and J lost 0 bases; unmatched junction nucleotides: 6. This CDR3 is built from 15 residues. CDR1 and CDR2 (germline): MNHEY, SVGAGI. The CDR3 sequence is CASTVAGRSTDTQYF. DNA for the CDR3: TGTGCCAGCACCGTAGCGGGGAGAAGCACAGATACGCAGTATTTT.

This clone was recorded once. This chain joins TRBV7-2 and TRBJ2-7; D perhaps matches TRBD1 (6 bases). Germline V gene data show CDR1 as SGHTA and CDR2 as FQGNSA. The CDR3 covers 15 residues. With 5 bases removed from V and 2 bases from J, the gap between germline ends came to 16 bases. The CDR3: CASSQTRDITYEQYF. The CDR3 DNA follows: TGTGCCAGCAGCCAAACCCGGGACATCACCTACGAGCAGTACTTC.

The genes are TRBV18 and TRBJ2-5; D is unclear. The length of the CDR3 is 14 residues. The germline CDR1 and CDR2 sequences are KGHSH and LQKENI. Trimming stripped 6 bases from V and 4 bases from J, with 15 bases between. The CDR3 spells CASSPQTDAETQYF. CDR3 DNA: TGTGCCAGCTCCCCCCAGACGGACGCAGAGACCCAGTACTTC.

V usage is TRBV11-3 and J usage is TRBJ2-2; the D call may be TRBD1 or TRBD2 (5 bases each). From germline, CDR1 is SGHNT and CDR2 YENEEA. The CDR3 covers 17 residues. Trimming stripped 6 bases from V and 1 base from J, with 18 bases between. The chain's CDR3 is CASSHSPGTGNTGELFF. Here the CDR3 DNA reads TGTGCCAGCAGTCATTCTCCCGGGACGGGGAACACCGGGGAGCTGTTTTTT.

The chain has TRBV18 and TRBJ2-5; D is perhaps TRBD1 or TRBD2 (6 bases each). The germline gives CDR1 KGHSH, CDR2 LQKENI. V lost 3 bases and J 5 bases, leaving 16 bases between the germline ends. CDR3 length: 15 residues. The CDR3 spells CASSPGAGRLETQYF. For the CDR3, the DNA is TGTGCCAGCTCACCGGGGGCAGGGAGGTTGGAGACCCAGTACTTC.

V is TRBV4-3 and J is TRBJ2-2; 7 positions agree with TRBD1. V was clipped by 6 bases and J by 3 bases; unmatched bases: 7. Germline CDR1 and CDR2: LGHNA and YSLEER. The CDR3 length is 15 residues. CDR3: CASRRDRVYTGELFF. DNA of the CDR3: TGCGCCAGCAGAAGAGACAGGGTGTACACCGGGGAGCTGTTTTTT.

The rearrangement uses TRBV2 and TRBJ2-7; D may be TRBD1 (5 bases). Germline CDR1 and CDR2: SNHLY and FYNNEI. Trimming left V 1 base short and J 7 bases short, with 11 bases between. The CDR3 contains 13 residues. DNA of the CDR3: TGTGCCAGCAGTGAAGGAGCAGGGCGAGAGCAGTACTTC. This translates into CASSEGAGREQYF.

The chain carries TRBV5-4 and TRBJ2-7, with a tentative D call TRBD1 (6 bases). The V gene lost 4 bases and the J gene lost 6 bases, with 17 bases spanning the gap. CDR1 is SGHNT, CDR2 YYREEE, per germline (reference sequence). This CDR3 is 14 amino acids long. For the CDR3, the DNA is TGTGCCAGCAGCCTCGACAGGTGGTCGTTCGAGCAGTACTTC. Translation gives CASSLDRWSFEQYF.

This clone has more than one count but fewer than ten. This chain's CDR3 is CAWSVPPLTGSYEQYF. The DNA for the CDR3 is TGTGCCTGGAGTGTACCCCCCCTCACAGGGTCCTACGAGCAGTACTTC. The chain links TRBV30 to TRBJ2-7, with D maybe TRBD1 (6 bases). Trimming cost V 0 bases and J 1 base, with 16 bases left between them. The CDR3 extends over 16 amino acids. Germline CDR1 and CDR2: GTSNPN and SVGIG (reference sequence).

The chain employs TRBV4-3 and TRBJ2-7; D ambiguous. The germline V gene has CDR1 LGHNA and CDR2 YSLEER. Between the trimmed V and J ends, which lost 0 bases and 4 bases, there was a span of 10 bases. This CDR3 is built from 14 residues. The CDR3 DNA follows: TGCGCCAGCAGCCAAGATTACGGTGGGTACGAGCAGTACTTC. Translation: CASSQDYGGYEQYF.

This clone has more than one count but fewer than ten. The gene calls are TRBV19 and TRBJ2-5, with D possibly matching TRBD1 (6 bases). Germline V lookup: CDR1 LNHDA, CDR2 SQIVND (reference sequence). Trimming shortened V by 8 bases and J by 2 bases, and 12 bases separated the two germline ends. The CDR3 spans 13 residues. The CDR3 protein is CASGGQIQETQYF. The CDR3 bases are TGTGCCAGTGGAGGACAGATACAAGAGACCCAGTACTTC.